The 15 T cell receptor beta chains given below trace back to one sample, sequenced in a study of shared clonotypes between healthy human individuals (TCRdb year 2020). Library generation was performed with the immunoSEQ multiplex PCR assay. This is the immuneACCESS table as TCRdb keeps it, with only in-frame sequences that have V and J called. A part of the clones is gone; compared with another copy, unresolved V genes explain less than half, and the rest is unexplained. A total of 470,000 or so clones appear in this sample, approximately 80% of them only once. The ten largest clones add up to about 12% of the sample. Sample: PBMCs. The source of these receptors is a woman aged 40 to 50 in good health. Some clones in this sample may be carry-over from other donors' samples.

The rearrangement uses TRBV19 and TRBJ2-6; D is uncertain. Germline V lookup: CDR1 LNHDA, CDR2 SQIVND (reference sequence). Trimming stripped 3 bases from V and 10 bases from J, with 7 bases between. The CDR3 spans 12 residues. The CDR3 DNA follows: TGTGCCAGTAGTATGCTACGGAACGTCCTGACTTTC. Translation: CASSMLRNVLTF. The full variable domain, rest sourced from reference TRBV19 and TRBJ2-6, is DGGITQSPKYLFRKEGQNVTLSCEQNLNHDAMYWYRQDPGQGLRLIYYSQIVNDFQKGDIAEGYSVSREKKESFPLTVTSAQKNPTAFYLCASSMLRNVLTFGAGSRLTVL.

For this clone: The sample contains more than one DNA sequence encoding this CDR3. The rearrangement joins TRBV6-4 to TRBJ2-1, with 14 bases identical to TRBD2. This CDR3 region has 16 residues. Germline CDR1 MRHNA, CDR2 SNTAGT. V was clipped by 3 bases and J by 8 bases; unmatched bases: 6. The CDR3 nucleotides are TGTGCCAGCAGTGAGGCCGGGACTAGCGGGAGCTATGAGCAGTTCTTC. It translates to CASSEAGTSGSYEQFF.

A word on this clone: A clone one base away is much larger, so this may be a read error. The CDR3 coding sequence is TGTGCCAGCAGTCCCAACTGGTCCTACGAGCAGTACTTC. This encodes CASSPNWSYEQYF. The chain carries TRBV2 and TRBJ2-7; D unclear. This CDR3 region has 13 residues. The germline V gene has CDR1 SNHLY and CDR2 FYNNEI. V dropped 5 bases and J dropped 1 base, with 9 bases sitting between them.

V gene TRBV6-4 combines with J gene TRBJ2-1; 8 nucleotides agree with TRBD2. From germline, CDR1 is MRHNA and CDR2 SNTAGT. This CDR3 spans 15 amino acids. With 4 bases clipped from V and 5 bases from J, the junction kept 7 bases outside the gene matches. The CDR3 reads CASSGVAGGDNEQFF. In nucleotides, the CDR3 is TGTGCCAGCAGTGGGGTTGCGGGAGGAGACAATGAGCAGTTCTTC.

Details on this clone: Germline is not matched at one junction end, which may reflect a read error. In nucleotides, the CDR3 is TGTGCCGGCAGCGGACAGGGAGAAGAGACCCAGTACTTC. This sequence encodes CAGSGQGEETQYF. The chain uses TRBV5-4 and TRBJ2-5, with TRBD1 identical over 8 bases. Germline values: CDR1 SGHNT, CDR2 YYREEE (reference sequence). The CDR3 length is 13 residues. The full variable domain, rest sourced from reference TRBV5-4 and TRBJ2-5, is ETGVTQSPTHLIKTRGQQVTLRCSSQSGHNTVSWYQQALGQGPQFIFQYYREEENGRGNFPPRFSGLQFPNYSSELNVNALELDDSALYLCAGSGQGEETQYFGPGTRLLVL.

Worth noting for this clone: Distinct nucleotide sequences in the sample also encode this CDR3. The chain employs TRBV2 and TRBJ2-5; D call uncertain. The CDR3 loop spans 12 amino acids. The germline V gene has CDR1 SNHLY and CDR2 FYNNEI. The V end was cut by 6 bases, the J end by 0 bases, with 5 bases between. This chain's CDR3 is CASRTDQETQYF. CDR3 nucleotide sequence: TGTGCCAGCAGGACGGACCAAGAGACCCAGTACTTC.

The V call is TRBV27, the J call TRBJ2-2; D not certain. Per germline, CDR1 MNHEY and CDR2 SMNVEV (reference sequence). Trimming took 1 base from V and 7 from J, leaving 7 bases between them. The CDR3 loop spans 13 amino acids. In nucleotides, the CDR3 is TGTGCCAGCAGTTTATGGGGTAACGGGGAGCTGTTTTTT. This translates into CASSLWGNGELFF.

This rearrangement joins TRBV6-4 to TRBJ2-3, with 7 bases identical to TRBD2. The CDR3 totals 15 residues. The germline CDR1 and CDR2 sequences are MRHNA and SNTAGT. The ends lost 6 bases at V and 2 bases at J; junction bases unmatched: 8. The CDR3 sequence is CASSAGGGSTDTQYF. The CDR3 DNA reads as TGTGCCAGCAGCGCTGGGGGAGGGTCCACAGATACGCAGTATTTT.

In regard to this clone: Germline and junction disagree at one end, which may indicate a read error. This chain links TRBV6-4 with TRBJ2-3; 11 bases align to TRBD2. The CDR3 is 14 residues long. Germline V lookup: CDR1 MRHNA, CDR2 SNTAGT. CDR3 nucleotide sequence: TGCCCGCCGGGGGCTAGCGGGAGGACAGATACGCAGTATTTT. It is translated as CPPGASGRTDTQYF.

The CDR3 DNA follows: TGTGCCAGCAGCTTAGAAGGGGCCAGCAACCCCTATGGCTACACCTTC. It yields the protein CASSLEGASNPYGYTF. The rearrangement links TRBV7-2 to TRBJ1-2, with D perhaps matching TRBD1 (5 bases). CDR3 length equals 16 residues. Trimming removed 1 base from V and 4 bases from J, with 16 bases in between. Germline V gene sequence: CDR1 SGHTA, CDR2 FQGNSA.

In this sample, this clone turned up once. V usage is TRBV27 and J usage is TRBJ1-1, with 7 bases matching TRBD1. The junction had 7 bases not matched to a gene; V was cut back by 2 bases and J by 7 bases. The CDR3 has 14 amino acids. Germline V gene sequence: CDR1 MNHEY, CDR2 SMNVEV (reference sequence). The CDR3 sequence is CASSLSQGQFEAFF. DNA of the CDR3: TGTGCCAGCAGTTTAAGCCAGGGACAGTTTGAAGCTTTCTTT.

V gene TRBV7-8 combines with J gene TRBJ2-7, with D possibly matching TRBD1 (6 bases). Trimming left V 6 bases short and J 0 bases short, with 15 bases between. The CDR3 has 15 amino acids. CDR1 is SGHVS and CDR2 is FQNEAQ in the germline V gene. Here the CDR3 DNA reads TGTGCCAGCAGTTATTCCCGGGACAACTCCTACGAGCAGTACTTC. Its protein product is CASSYSRDNSYEQYF.

The chain has TRBV30 and TRBJ2-3, with 7 bases identical to TRBD1. The CDR3 consists of 14 residues. Germline CDR1 is GTSNPN and CDR2 is SVGIG (reference sequence). Trimming cost V 2 bases and J 4 bases; bases outside gene matches: 6. CDR3 sequence reads: CAWSSTGVADTQYF. In DNA form, the CDR3 reads TGTGCCTGGAGTTCAACAGGGGTGGCAGATACGCAGTATTTT.

The rearrangement uses TRBV16 and TRBJ1-1, with D uncertain. Per the germline V gene, CDR1 is KGHSY and CDR2 is FQNENV. This CDR3 is built from 15 residues. Trimming left V 4 bases short and J 0 bases short, with 12 bases between. In nucleotides, the CDR3 is TGTGCCAGCAGCCGATCGTCGAGGTTGAACACTGAAGCTTTCTTT. It specifies CASSRSSRLNTEAFF.

This chain joins TRBV7-8 and TRBJ2-2; 10 nucleotides agree with TRBD2. This CDR3 has 17 residues. CDR1 and CDR2 from the germline V gene are SGHVS and FQNEAQ. V was pared by 1 base and J by 0 bases, with 2 bases of the junction left unmatched. The CDR3 sequence is CASSLVAGGTNTGELFF. The CDR3 DNA reads TGTGCCAGCAGCTTAGTAGCGGGAGGTACGAACACCGGGGAGCTGTTTTTT.